Presented here are 20 T cell receptor beta chains from one specimen sequenced in a study of blood T cell repertoires in COVID-19. Assay used: immunoSEQ multiplex PCR; TCRdb lists only in-frame clones, some missing. The data contain approximately 94,000 clones, around nine tenths of them singletons. Sequenced sample: peripheral blood. The receptors derive from a woman older than 75 with active COVID-19.

The chain couples TRBV6-5 to TRBJ1-1, with D uncertain. The CDR3 loop spans 13 amino acids. Germline CDR1 is MNHEY and CDR2 is SVGAGI. The germline V and J ends were trimmed by 5 bases and 2 bases, with 9 bases remaining between them. DNA for the CDR3: TGTGCCAGCAGTCCGGGAATTAACACTGAAGCTTTCTTT. This encodes CASSPGINTEAFF.

The chain links TRBV4-2 to TRBJ2-4, with 7 bases matching TRBD2. This CDR3 is 19 amino acids long. CDR1 LGHNA and CDR2 YNFKEQ come from the germline V gene. With V trimmed by 0 bases and J by 3 bases, 14 bases remained unmatched. CDR3 DNA sequence: TGTGCCAGCAGCCAAGAGACGGGCGGGAGCCTCAGGGTCAAAAACATTCAGTACTTC. This codes for CASSQETGGSLRVKNIQYF.

This chain connects TRBV5-1 to TRBJ2-5; D perhaps matches TRBD2 (6 bases). Germline assignment: CDR1 SGHRS and CDR2 YFSETQ. The CDR3 consists of 14 residues. The V end lost 5 bases, the J end lost 3 bases, and 14 bases lay between the germline ends. In DNA form, the CDR3 reads TGCGCCAGCAGTCCGGGAGCGGGCGAAGAGACCCAGTACTTC. Encoded protein: CASSPGAGEETQYF.

The chain recombines TRBV7-2 with TRBJ2-7; 7 bases line up with TRBD2. Per the germline V gene, CDR1 is SGHTA and CDR2 is FQGNSA. V dropped 5 bases and J dropped 3; count of bases not matched to a gene: 13. This CDR3 is 16 amino acids long. As DNA, the CDR3 is TGTGCCAGCAGCCGCGGTGGGGGAGGGCCTATCTACGAGCAGTACTTC. Translation: CASSRGGGGPIYEQYF.

The genes are TRBV5-1 and TRBJ2-4; 8 bases are a match to TRBD1. The ends lost 0 bases at V and 2 bases at J; junction bases unmatched: 4. Germline V lookup: CDR1 SGHRS, CDR2 YFSETQ. CDR3 length: 16 residues. The CDR3 is CASSLDGRGPKNIQYF. Here the CDR3 DNA reads TGCGCCAGCAGCTTGGACGGCAGGGGGCCCAAAAACATTCAGTACTTC.

This chain connects TRBV20-1 to TRBJ2-1; D remains ambiguous. Between the trimmed V and J ends, which lost 2 bases and 15 bases, there was a span of 14 bases. The V gene's germline CDR1 is DFQATT and CDR2 SNEGSKA (reference sequence). CDR3 length equals 11 residues. CDR3 amino acids: CSARTTAQRFF. The CDR3 region has the DNA TGCAGTGCTAGAACTACCGCCCAACGGTTCTTC.

The chain couples TRBV5-1 to TRBJ2-7; 11 bases agree with TRBD1. The J segment lost 0 bases and the V segment lost 4 bases, leaving 3 bases of the junction unmatched. In germline, CDR1 is SGHRS, CDR2 YFSETQ. CDR3 length equals 15 residues. The DNA for the CDR3 is TGCGCCAGCAGCGTTGGGACAGGGGGCTCCTACGAGCAGTACTTC. It is translated as CASSVGTGGSYEQYF.

The chain combines TRBV19 with TRBJ2-1, with TRBD1 identical over 9 bases. J lost 4 bases, V lost 5 bases, and 6 bases had no gene match. CDR3 size: 15 residues. Germline CDR1 LNHDA, CDR2 SQIVND (reference sequence). DNA of the CDR3: TGTGCCAGTAGTCAACAGGGGGCTTCATACAATGAGCAGTTCTTC. Encoded protein: CASSQQGASYNEQFF.

The J gene is TRBJ2-4, the V gene TRBV18, with TRBD2 matching over 11 bases. Unmatched junction bases numbered 7, after V lost 0 bases and J lost 9 bases. The CDR3 contains 16 residues. Germline CDR1 KGHSH, CDR2 LQKENI. The CDR3 region is CASSPPLAGGRAIQYF. The CDR3 DNA reads as TGTGCCAGCTCACCACCGTTAGCGGGAGGGCGGGCCATTCAGTACTTC.

The chain is built from TRBV5-1 and TRBJ2-1; TRBD2 matches at 8 bases. V was pared by 4 bases and J by 0 bases, with 6 bases of the junction left unmatched. The CDR3 is 16 residues long. Germline V lookup: CDR1 SGHRS, CDR2 YFSETQ. CDR3 sequence: CASSTLAGGSYNEQFF. The DNA for the CDR3 is TGCGCCAGCAGCACTCTAGCGGGCGGCTCCTACAATGAGCAGTTCTTC.

CDR3 in amino acids: CASSWVRGGDTQYF. The CDR3 DNA reads TGTGCCAGCAGTTGGGTTAGGGGGGGAGATACGCAGTATTTT. The chain couples TRBV28 to TRBJ2-3, with D tentatively TRBD2 (7 bases). The CDR3 sequence is 14 residues long. Deletions cut 4 bases from V and 5 bases from J, with 13 bases between. The germline V gene has CDR1 MDHEN and CDR2 SYDVKM.

This chain connects TRBV27 to TRBJ2-3, with D possibly matching TRBD1 (7 bases). Germline CDR1 and CDR2: MNHEY and SMNVEV (reference sequence). The CDR3 length is 13 residues. Deletions cut 6 bases from V and 4 bases from J, with 11 bases between. The CDR3 coding sequence is TGTGCCAGCAGCAGGGGGGACCCAGATACGCAGTATTTT. It codes for CASSRGDPDTQYF.

The chain has TRBV7-9 and TRBJ2-7; 14 nucleotides match TRBD2. CDR3 length equals 15 residues. With V trimmed by 4 bases and J by 6 bases, 5 bases remained unmatched. CDR1 is SEHNR and CDR2 is FQNEAQ in the germline V gene (reference sequence). CDR3 region: CASSWTSGRITEQYF. DNA of the CDR3: TGTGCCAGCAGCTGGACTAGCGGGAGGATAACCGAGCAGTACTTC.

The chain recombines TRBV2 with TRBJ2-7; D unresolved. The V end lost 1 base, the J end lost 4 bases, and 8 bases lay between the germline ends. Per germline, CDR1 SNHLY and CDR2 FYNNEI. The CDR3 spans 13 residues. Here the CDR3 reads CASSEVSSYEQYF. CDR3 in DNA: TGTGCCAGCAGTGAAGTCTCTAGTTACGAGCAGTACTTC.

V and J are TRBV7-3 and TRBJ2-1, with 7 nucleotides matching TRBD1. The length of the CDR3 is 14 residues. The germline V gene encodes CDR1 SGHTA and CDR2 FQGTGA. V shed 0 bases and J 7 bases; nucleotides not matched to a gene: 3. In DNA, the CDR3 is TGTGCCAGCAGCTTAACGGGCAGGGGGAATGAGCAGTTCTTC. It specifies CASSLTGRGNEQFF.

The chain links TRBV29-1 to TRBJ2-7; D remains ambiguous. From germline, CDR1 is SQVTM and CDR2 ANQGSEA. Trimming removed 1 base from V and 3 bases from J, with 10 bases in between. The CDR3 length is 13 residues. The DNA of the CDR3 is TGCAGCGTTGAAGTAGTGGTCGGCTACGAGCAGTACTTC. Residues: CSVEVVVGYEQYF.

The CDR3 coding sequence is TGTGCCAGCAGTTTGCCGGGACAGAACACTGAAGCTTTCTTT. This sequence encodes CASSLPGQNTEAFF. The J gene is TRBJ1-1, the V gene TRBV28; tentative D call: TRBD1 (6 bases). This CDR3 is built from 14 residues. The germline gives CDR1 MDHEN, CDR2 SYDVKM. V was trimmed by 3 bases and J by 1 base, leaving 9 bases between them.

The chain recombines TRBV7-3 with TRBJ2-7, with 7 nucleotides matching TRBD2. CDR1 is SGHTA and CDR2 is FQGTGA in the germline V gene. V lost 5 bases and J lost 3; bases outside the gene matches: 13. The CDR3 runs 16 residues. The CDR3 DNA follows: TGTGCCAGCAGCCCAAGGGCGGGCGGGAGCCGCTACGAGCAGTACTTC. Its translation is CASSPRAGGSRYEQYF.

The V and J genes are TRBV7-9 and TRBJ2-3, with TRBD1 as a possible D gene (5 bases). The CDR3 totals 15 residues. Per the germline V gene, CDR1 is SEHNR and CDR2 is FQNEAQ (reference sequence). V shed 5 bases and J shed 4 bases, with 16 bases lying between them. As DNA, the CDR3 is TGTGCCAGCAGCCTAAGGGGTAGCTTCGCAGATACGCAGTATTTT. Protein: CASSLRGSFADTQYF.

The CDR3 here is CASSESRGSSGANVLTF. In nucleotides, the CDR3 is TGTGCCAGCAGTGAATCTCGGGGGAGCTCTGGGGCCAACGTCCTGACTTTC. The rearrangement joins TRBV25-1 to TRBJ2-6; maybe TRBD2 (6 bases). Trimming shortened V by 1 base and J by 0 bases, and 10 bases separated the two germline ends. Looked up from germline, CDR1 is MGHDK and CDR2 is SYGVNS. CDR3 size: 17 residues.